Detailed here is one TCR beta chain. Its antigen is as yet unknown. The sample belongs to a study of graft-versus-host responses after intestinal transplantation. Study context: Recipients obtained multivisceral, liver-intestinal, or isolated intestinal transplants. Once they had received anti-thymocyte globulin induction, all recipients took tacrolimus and steroids for about 3 years.

Assay used: immunoSEQ multiplex PCR; TCRdb lists only in-frame clones, some missing. The table records around 77,000 clones, about 94% of them present only once. The V gene's germline CDR1 is SGHTA and CDR2 FQGTGA. The CDR3 extends over 14 amino acids. Study-level findings and limits: The highest levels of circulating GvH clones went along with early declines in HvG clones after transplant.

The clonotype originates from a human donor who received an intestinal transplant. V usage is TRBV7-3 and J usage is TRBJ2-5, with D perhaps matching TRBD2 (6 bases). The J call may be mistaken, given a closer DNA end match to TRBJ2-7. This specimen consisted of unstimulated CD8+ T cells sorted from spleen or lymph node cells, obtained before intestinal transplant. CDR3 protein: CASSLGDSKYEQYF. In DNA, the CDR3 is TGTGCCAGCAGCCTAGGGGACTCAAAATACGAGCAGTACTTC.